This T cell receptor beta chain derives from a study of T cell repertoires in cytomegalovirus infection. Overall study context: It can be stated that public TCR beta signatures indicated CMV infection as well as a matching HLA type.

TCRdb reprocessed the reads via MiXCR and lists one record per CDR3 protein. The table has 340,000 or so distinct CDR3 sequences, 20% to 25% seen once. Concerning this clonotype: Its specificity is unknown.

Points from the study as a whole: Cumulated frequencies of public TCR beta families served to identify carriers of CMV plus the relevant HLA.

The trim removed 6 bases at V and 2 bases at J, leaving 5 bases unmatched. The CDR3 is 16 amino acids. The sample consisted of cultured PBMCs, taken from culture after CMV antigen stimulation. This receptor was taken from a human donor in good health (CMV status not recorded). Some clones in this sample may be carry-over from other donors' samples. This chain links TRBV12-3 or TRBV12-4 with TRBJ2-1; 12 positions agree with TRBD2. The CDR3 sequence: CASRSTSGSAYNEQFF. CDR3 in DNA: TGTGCCAGCAGATCGACTAGCGGGAGTGCCTACAATGAGCAGTTCTTC.